Following are 17 T cell receptor beta chains from one sample sequenced in a study of early T cells in non-severe SARS-CoV-2 infection. TCRdb re-called the 5' RACE reads through MiXCR, storing one row per CDR3 protein. This repertoire shows around 79,000 distinct CDR3 sequences, roughly 10% found once; its top ten account for around 12%. The sequencing used whole blood, collected at baseline. Receptor source: an adult who was a healthcare worker with PCR-confirmed SARS-CoV-2 infection or an uninfected control (not recorded which).

The rearrangement links TRBV12-3 or TRBV12-4 to TRBJ1-6, with no clear D. This CDR3 is built from 17 residues. The V end lost 2 bases, the J end lost 4 bases, and 15 bases lay between the germline ends. The CDR3 here is CASSLSLDAGYNSPLHF. The CDR3 coding sequence is TGTGCCAGCAGTTTATCCTTGGACGCCGGATATAATTCACCCCTCCACTTT.

This sequence joins TRBV20-1 and TRBJ2-3; 8 bases agree with TRBD2. CDR1 DFQATT and CDR2 SNEGSKA come from the germline V gene (reference sequence). J gave up 1 base and V 0 bases, and 6 bases lay outside the gene matches. The CDR3 loop spans 16 amino acids. Here the CDR3 DNA reads TGCAGTGCTAGAGATAATGGAGCGGGGGGCACAGATACGCAGTATTTT. Its protein is CSARDNGAGGTDTQYF.

This clonotype occurred a few times. The chain employs TRBV6-5 and TRBJ2-5, with no clear D. V was pared by 0 bases and J by 1 base, with 21 bases between. The CDR3 contains 19 residues. The germline V gene has CDR1 MNHEY and CDR2 SVGAGI. The CDR3 nucleotides are TGTGCCAGCAGTTACTCGATCCTTGGCGACTCCAACCGCCAAGAGACCCAGTACTTC. This translates into CASSYSILGDSNRQETQYF.

This clonotype showed up many times. This chain connects TRBV7-6 to TRBJ2-5; possible D gene TRBD1, 5 bases. CDR3 length equals 14 residues. The germline V gene has CDR1 SGHVS and CDR2 FNYEAQ. Deletions cut 1 base from V and 1 base from J, with 7 bases between. CDR3 DNA: TGTGCCAGCAGCTTAGGGACAACCCAAGAGACCCAGTACTTC. It yields the protein CASSLGTTQETQYF.

V gene TRBV5-4 combines with J gene TRBJ1-1; 7 bases map to TRBD1. V lost 3 bases, J lost 0 bases, and 5 bases stayed unmatched. The CDR3 spans 15 residues. Germline-derived CDR1 and CDR2 are SGHNT and YYREEE (reference sequence). In nucleotides, the CDR3 is TGTGCCAGCAGCTACCCGGGACAGATGAACACTGAAGCTTTCTTT. Its protein is CASSYPGQMNTEAFF.

The chain employs TRBV29-1 and TRBJ1-1; maybe TRBD1 (6 bases). V gave up 7 bases and J gave up 5 bases, with 14 bases separating them. The germline V gene encodes CDR1 SQVTM and CDR2 ANQGSEA. The CDR3 runs to 12 residues. The CDR3, as DNA: TGCAGCGCTGCAGGGGAAATGACTGAAGCTTTCTTT. The encoded protein is CSAAGEMTEAFF.

This clonotype was counted only a few times. The V and J genes are TRBV6-4 and TRBJ2-1; weak D call: TRBD1 (5 bases). This CDR3 region has 15 residues. The V gene's germline CDR1 is MRHNA and CDR2 SNTAGT. V was shortened by 2 bases and J by 6 bases, with 14 bases between the two germline ends. CDR3 nucleotide sequence: TGTGCCAGCAGTGACGGCCAGGGTAATTCCAATGAGCAGTTCTTC. This encodes CASSDGQGNSNEQFF.

The rearrangement joins TRBV5-1 to TRBJ1-2, with D perhaps TRBD1 (6 bases). Germline V gene lookup returns CDR1 SGHRS and CDR2 YFSETQ. V lost 3 bases and J lost 4, with 13 bases in between. This CDR3 has 14 amino acids. The chain's CDR3 is CASSSMTGFYGYTF. The CDR3 bases are TGCGCCAGCAGCTCCATGACAGGTTTCTATGGCTACACCTTC.

The J gene is TRBJ2-2, the V gene TRBV7-3; the match to TRBD2 covers 10 bases. J gave up 2 bases and V 5 bases, and 5 bases lay outside the gene matches. CDR3 length: 16 residues. Germline CDR1 SGHTA, CDR2 FQGTGA. This CDR3 is CASSPSGGLNTGELFF. As DNA, the CDR3 is TGTGCCAGCAGCCCTAGCGGGGGCCTAAACACCGGGGAGCTGTTTTTT. Full variable domain (outside the CDR3, taken from reference TRBV7-3 and TRBJ2-2): GAGVSQTPSNKVTEKGKYVELRCDPISGHTALYWYRQSLGQGPEFLIYFQGTGAADDSGLPNDRFFAVRPEGSVSTLKIQRTERGDSAVYLCASSPSGGLNTGELFFGEGSRLTVL.

J is TRBJ2-3 and V is TRBV7-3, with 10 bases aligning to TRBD2. Germline V CDR1 and CDR2: SGHTA, FQGTGA. Germline trimming cut 2 bases from V and 8 bases from J; bases unmatched to any gene: 13. CDR3 length equals 17 residues. The CDR3 DNA sequence: TGTGCCAGCAGCTTATGGAACCTAGCGGGGGATCAGGGTACGCAGTATTTT. Translation gives CASSLWNLAGDQGTQYF.

The V gene is TRBV24-1, the J gene TRBJ2-1; D is undetermined. Trimming removed 4 bases from V and 4 bases from J, with 4 bases in between. This CDR3 region has 12 residues. Germline V gives CDR1 KGHDR, CDR2 SFDVKD. This CDR3 reads CATSDRYNEQFF. The CDR3 DNA sequence: TGTGCCACCAGTGACCGATACAATGAGCAGTTCTTC.

The V and J genes are TRBV5-6 and TRBJ2-3, with 9 nucleotides matching TRBD2. The CDR3 consists of 18 residues. Germline V gene sequence: CDR1 SGHDT, CDR2 YYEEEE. Losses at the gene ends were 4 bases for V and 5 bases for J; bases not matched to a gene: 17. This chain's CDR3 is CASSKPGTSLFEGDTQYF. CDR3 bases: TGTGCCAGCAGCAAACCCGGGACTAGCCTATTCGAGGGAGATACGCAGTATTTT.

This clonotype was seen ten or more times. The chain couples TRBV6-6 to TRBJ2-1; 10 bases agree with TRBD2. The CDR3 is 15 amino acids. Germline V CDR1 and CDR2: MNHNY, SVGAGI (reference sequence). Germline trimming cut 5 bases from V and 10 bases from J; bases unmatched to any gene: 11. The CDR3 region has the DNA TGTGCCAGCAGTGGGGGACTAGCGAAAGTTAGGGAGCAGTTCTTC. Its translation: CASSGGLAKVREQFF.

This clonotype has a handful of counts. The chain links TRBV11-2 to TRBJ1-1; D uncertain. V was pared by 5 bases and J by 11 bases, with 27 bases between. CDR1 and CDR2 from the germline V gene are SGHAT and FQNNGV. There are 16 residues in the CDR3. Here the CDR3 DNA reads TGTGCCAGCAGCCAACAACCCTTTATAGGAAGCTCGAACGCTTTCTTT. This encodes CASSQQPFIGSSNAFF.

This clonotype was seen a few times. This sequence joins TRBV7-9 and TRBJ2-7; D is perhaps TRBD1 or TRBD2 (5 bases each). Germline CDR1 is SEHNR and CDR2 is FQNEAQ (reference sequence). The CDR3 extends over 13 amino acids. The V end lost 1 base, the J end lost 3 bases, and 7 bases lay between the germline ends. The DNA of the CDR3 is TGTGCCAGCAGCTTAGGGGACGGCTACGAGCAGTACTTC. This gives the protein CASSLGDGYEQYF.

This clonotype was recorded a few times. The chain joins TRBV6-1 to TRBJ2-1; the match to TRBD2 covers 10 bases. Germline V CDR1 and CDR2: MNHNS, SASEGT. This CDR3 spans 17 amino acids. After removal of 6 bases from V and 0 bases from J, the junction contained 8 bases not matched to a gene. The CDR3 DNA reads TGTGCCAGCAGCGTTAGCGGGGGGCCGAGCTCCTACAATGAGCAGTTCTTC. Protein: CASSVSGGPSSYNEQFF.

The CDR3 reads CASSLAGRTDTQYF. The CDR3 DNA is TGTGCCAGCAGCTTAGCAGGGCGGACAGATACGCAGTATTTT. The gene calls are TRBV7-9 and TRBJ2-3; unclear D gene. The germline V and J ends were trimmed by 0 bases and 3 bases, with 7 bases remaining between them. The CDR3 length is 14 residues. Germline V gives CDR1 SEHNR, CDR2 FQNEAQ (reference sequence).